This TCR beta chain was documented in a study of tumor-infiltrating lymphocytes in oesophageal squamous cell carcinoma. V lost 1 base, J lost 7 bases, and 14 bases lay in between. The CDR3 spans 15 residues. Germline V gene sequence: CDR1 SGHTA, CDR2 FQGNSA. This clonotype turned up a few times. Via MiXCR, TCRdb re-called the PCR reads, giving one row per CDR3 protein. Counted here are about 10,000 distinct CDR3 sequences, 60% occurring once; the ten biggest clones make up 25% to 30%. The material sequenced was esophageal tumor tissue. This sequence joins TRBV7-2 and TRBJ2-1, with D maybe TRBD2 (5 bases). The receptor comes from a female donor with esophageal squamous cell carcinoma. This chain's CDR3 is CASSLVGGSFNEQFF. CDR3 nucleotide sequence: TGTGCCAGCAGCTTAGTGGGCGGGTCCTTTAATGAGCAGTTCTTC.